Given below is one T cell receptor beta chain in context. In the original processing: Reference gene primer amplification in the assay estimated nucleated cell counts. Measured with immunoSEQ multiplex PCR; TCRdb has only the in-frame clones, and not every one. Clonal size and the V and J genes are those of that table, whereas D and trimming came from the DNA. The data hold 65,000 to 85,000 clones, with 75% to 90% observed a single time. These data come from a study of blood T cell repertoires in COVID-19. Study information: Sites in the United States, Italy and Spain provided acute and convalescent COVID-19 samples. Sources were T cells, B-cell-depleted T cells, or PBMCs; the material itself was cDNA or gDNA.

This clonotype was obtained from a man over 45 with active COVID-19. Sequenced material: peripheral blood.

The CDR3 sequence: CASAGVGSYNEQFF. CDR3 sequence (DNA): TGTGCCAGCGCCGGGGTAGGCTCCTACAATGAGCAGTTCTTC. The chain recombines TRBV9 with TRBJ2-1; a weak D match, TRBD2 (5 bases). Germline V CDR1 and CDR2: SGDLS, YYNGEE. The ends were cut back, 7 bases at V and 0 bases at J, with 11 bases in the middle. The CDR3 consists of 14 residues.